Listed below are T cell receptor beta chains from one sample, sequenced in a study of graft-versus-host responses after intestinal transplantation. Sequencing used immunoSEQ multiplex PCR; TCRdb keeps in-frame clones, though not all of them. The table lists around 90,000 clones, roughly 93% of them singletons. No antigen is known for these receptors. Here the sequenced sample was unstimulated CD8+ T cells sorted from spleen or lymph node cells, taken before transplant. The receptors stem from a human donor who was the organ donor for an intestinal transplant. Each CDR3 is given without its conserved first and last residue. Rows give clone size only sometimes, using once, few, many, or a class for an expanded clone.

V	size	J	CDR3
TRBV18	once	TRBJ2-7	ASSPIQGFSYEQY
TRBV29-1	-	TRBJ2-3	SASGSDTQY
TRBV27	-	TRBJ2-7	ASSLFTSRASYEQY
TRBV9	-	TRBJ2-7	ASSYGDYSYEQY
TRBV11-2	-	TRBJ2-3	ASSLGPRTSGSTDTQY
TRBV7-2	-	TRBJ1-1	ASSLGPGRTEAF
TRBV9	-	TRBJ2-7	ASSVGGSSIYEQY
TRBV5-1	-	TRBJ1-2	ASSTEGMSGYT
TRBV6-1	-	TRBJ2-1	ASSEGQGFYNEQF
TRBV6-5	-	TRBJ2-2	ASSYLGGSNTGELF
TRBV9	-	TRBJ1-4	ASSSADRESEKLF
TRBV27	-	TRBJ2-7	ASSLSFSAEQY
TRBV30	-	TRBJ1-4	AWDATGVNEKLF
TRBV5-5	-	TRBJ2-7	ASSLGQGAYGQY
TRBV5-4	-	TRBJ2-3	ASTPGLGSSYTQY
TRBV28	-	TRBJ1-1	ASSMGGVLFTEAF
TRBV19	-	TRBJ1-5	ASSIWGWDQPQH
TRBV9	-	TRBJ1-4	ASSAFLGGEKLF
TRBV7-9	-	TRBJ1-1	ASSLGLPNTEAF
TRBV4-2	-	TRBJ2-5	ASSQDNLVWPQY
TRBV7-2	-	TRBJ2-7	ASSLVDGVRYEQY
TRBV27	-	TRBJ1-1	ASSWGGNTEAF
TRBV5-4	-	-	ASSSSYEQY
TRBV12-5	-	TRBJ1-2	ASAPPGGVYGYT
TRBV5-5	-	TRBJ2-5	ASSPGDSTLETQY
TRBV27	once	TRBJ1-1	ASSSWTVNTEAF
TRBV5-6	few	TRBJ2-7	ASSLGGGRDYEQY
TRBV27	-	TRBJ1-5	ASSDQGNQPQH
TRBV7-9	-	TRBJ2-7	ASSLGRRGSSYEQY
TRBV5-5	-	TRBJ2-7	ASSTGGGAYEQY
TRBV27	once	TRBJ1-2	ASSPGTGWRGGYT
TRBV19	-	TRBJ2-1	ASSRGDLDDEQF
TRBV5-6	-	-	ASSGPLAGGPYEQY
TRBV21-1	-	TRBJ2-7	ASSKGKLAGVRGYEQY
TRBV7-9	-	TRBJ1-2	ASSFSYRGLDGYT
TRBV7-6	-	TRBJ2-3	ASSHYGESTDTQY
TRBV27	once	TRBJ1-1	ASSTGAFSTEAF
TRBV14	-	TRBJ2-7	ASSKRDSSYEQY
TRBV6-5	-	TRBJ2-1	ASSPSGGAGNEQF